The rows below give T cell receptor beta chains drawn from one sample of a study of shared clonotypes between healthy human individuals. The table came from immunoSEQ multiplex PCR; TCRdb's copy has only in-frame clones and leaves some out. The data contain over a million clones, around 95% of them seen just once; the ten biggest clones take up about 1%. The sample consisted of naive CD4+ T cells sorted from blood. These receptor sequences come from a man aged 25-45 years in good health. Both conserved end residues are part of each CDR3. D genes are given only for firm matches. The size of a clone is reported for some rows only, either as once, few or many, or as a class for expanded clones.

v_gene: TRBV2; d_gene: -; abundance: -; j_gene: TRBJ1-2; CDR3nt: TGTGCCAGCAGGTTAACTGGTGGCTACACCTTC; CDR3aa: CASRLTGGYTF
v_gene: TRBV19; d_gene: -; abundance: -; j_gene: TRBJ1-2; CDR3nt: TGTGCCAGTAGTATCTTACCGCCCTTGACAGTTGTGGATGGCTACACCTTC; CDR3aa: CASSILPPLTVVDGYTF
v_gene: TRBV5-1; d_gene: -; abundance: -; j_gene: TRBJ1-1; CDR3nt: TGCGCCAGCAGCTATGTTGGGAACACTGAAGCTTTCTTT; CDR3aa: CASSYVGNTEAFF
v_gene: TRBV2; d_gene: TRBD2; abundance: -; j_gene: TRBJ2-1; CDR3nt: TGTGCCAGCAGTGTCCTAGCGGGAGGTCGGTACAATGAGCAGTTCTTC; CDR3aa: CASSVLAGGRYNEQFF
v_gene: TRBV28; d_gene: TRBD1; abundance: -; j_gene: TRBJ1-5; CDR3nt: TGTGCCAGCAGACCGACAGGGGGCGAGCCCCAGCATTTT; CDR3aa: CASRPTGGEPQHF
v_gene: TRBV9; d_gene: TRBD2; abundance: -; j_gene: TRBJ2-1; CDR3nt: TGTGCCAGCAGCGGCGGGATCTTCAAACCGCCGGGACTAGCGGGAGGCTACTACAATGAGCAGTTCTTC; CDR3aa: CASSGGIFKPPGLAGGYYNEQFF
v_gene: TRBV15; d_gene: -; abundance: -; j_gene: TRBJ1-3; CDR3nt: TGTGCCACCAGCAGAGATATGGGACGGCTCCCGAATTTT; CDR3aa: CATSRDMGRLPNF
v_gene: TRBV14; d_gene: -; abundance: -; j_gene: TRBJ2-2; CDR3nt: TGTGCCAGCAGCCAAGGAAACACCGGGGAGCTGTTTTTT; CDR3aa: CASSQGNTGELFF
v_gene: TRBV2; d_gene: -; abundance: -; j_gene: TRBJ1-4; CDR3nt: TGTGCCAGCAGATACTCAACTAATGAAAAACTGTTTTTT; CDR3aa: CASRYSTNEKLFF
v_gene: TRBV25-1; d_gene: -; abundance: -; j_gene: TRBJ1-2; CDR3nt: TGTGCCAGCAAGCAGGGGAACTATGGCTACACCTTC; CDR3aa: CASKQGNYGYTF
v_gene: TRBV28; d_gene: -; abundance: -; j_gene: TRBJ2-7; CDR3nt: TGTGCCAGCAAGCTCGAGCCATACGAGCAGTACTTC; CDR3aa: CASKLEPYEQYF
v_gene: TRBV28; d_gene: -; abundance: once; j_gene: TRBJ2-7; CDR3nt: TGTGCCAGCAGTTTAGGGGCCCGTAGCTCCTACGAGCAGTACTTC; CDR3aa: CASSLGARSSYEQYF
v_gene: TRBV29-1; d_gene: -; abundance: -; j_gene: TRBJ1-3; CDR3nt: TGCAGCCCCTCGACAGGCCCTCCGGGACTCTCTGGAAACACCATATATTTT; CDR3aa: CSPSTGPPGLSGNTIYF
v_gene: TRBV7-2; d_gene: -; abundance: -; j_gene: TRBJ2-4; CDR3nt: TGTGCCAGCAGCTTAGGGGCTCAAATCCGGAACATTCAGTACTTC; CDR3aa: CASSLGAQIRNIQYF
v_gene: TRBV7-2; d_gene: TRBD2; abundance: once; j_gene: TRBJ2-7; CDR3nt: TGTGCCAGCAGCTTAGTTGGACTAGCGGAAGAGCAGTACTTC; CDR3aa: CASSLVGLAEEQYF
v_gene: TRBV28; d_gene: -; abundance: -; j_gene: TRBJ1-2; CDR3nt: TGTGCCAGCAGCTTTCATACCGGCTACACCTTC; CDR3aa: CASSFHTGYTF
v_gene: TRBV19; d_gene: TRBD1; abundance: -; j_gene: TRBJ1-5; CDR3nt: TGTGCCAGTAGTAGACAGGGGAATCAGCCCCAGCATTTT; CDR3aa: CASSRQGNQPQHF
v_gene: TRBV4-3; d_gene: TRBD2; abundance: -; j_gene: TRBJ2-7; CDR3nt: TGCGCCAGCAGCCCAGGACTAGCGGAGTACTACGAGCAGTACTTC; CDR3aa: CASSPGLAEYYEQYF
v_gene: TRBV30; d_gene: -; abundance: few; j_gene: TRBJ1-2; CDR3nt: TGTGCCTGGAGTAAGGGCTATGGCTACACCTTC; CDR3aa: CAWSKGYGYTF
v_gene: TRBV28; d_gene: -; abundance: -; j_gene: TRBJ1-5; CDR3nt: TGTGCCAGCAGTTTATTAGGTCAGCCCCAGCATTTT; CDR3aa: CASSLLGQPQHF
v_gene: TRBV7-2; d_gene: TRBD2; abundance: -; j_gene: TRBJ2-1; CDR3nt: TGTGCCAGCAGCACTCCTCCCGGGACTAGTGTCTTCTCCTACAATGAGCAGTTCTTC; CDR3aa: CASSTPPGTSVFSYNEQFF
v_gene: TRBV4-3; d_gene: TRBD2; abundance: -; j_gene: TRBJ2-1; CDR3nt: TGCGCCAGCAGCTTAGCGGGAGGATCCTACAATGAGCAGTTCTTC; CDR3aa: CASSLAGGSYNEQFF
v_gene: TRBV29-1; d_gene: TRBD1; abundance: -; j_gene: TRBJ2-1; CDR3nt: TGCAGCGGACGGGACAGGGGGTTTGTTAGCGGGAAAAATGAGCAGTTCTTC; CDR3aa: CSGRDRGFVSGKNEQFF
v_gene: TRBV15; d_gene: TRBD2; abundance: -; j_gene: TRBJ2-7; CDR3nt: TGTGCCACCAGCAGAGCCCCCCAGGGGACTAGGGAGCAGTACTTC; CDR3aa: CATSRAPQGTREQYF
v_gene: TRBV2; d_gene: TRBD2; abundance: -; j_gene: TRBJ2-5; CDR3nt: TGTGCCGGCGATCTAGCGGGAGGGGGGGAGACCCAGTACTTC; CDR3aa: CAGDLAGGGETQYF
v_gene: TRBV27; d_gene: -; abundance: -; j_gene: TRBJ2-1; CDR3nt: TGTGCCAGCAGTTTAAAGCGGTACAATGAGCAGTTCTTC; CDR3aa: CASSLKRYNEQFF
v_gene: TRBV14; d_gene: TRBD2; abundance: -; j_gene: TRBJ2-7; CDR3nt: TGTGCCAGCAGCCAGAAATGGCGGGAGAACGAGCAGTACTTC; CDR3aa: CASSQKWRENEQYF
v_gene: TRBV11-2; d_gene: -; abundance: -; j_gene: TRBJ1-2; CDR3nt: TGTGCCAGCAGCTCCCTAAGGGCCTATGGCTACACCTTC; CDR3aa: CASSSLRAYGYTF
v_gene: TRBV30; d_gene: TRBD2; abundance: -; j_gene: TRBJ2-7; CDR3nt: TGTGCCTGCCCCGCGACGAGGGTAGCGGGAGGCCTCACCTACGAGCAGTACTTC; CDR3aa: CACPATRVAGGLTYEQYF
v_gene: TRBV5-1; d_gene: -; abundance: -; j_gene: TRBJ2-5; CDR3nt: TGCGCCAGCAGCTTGAAACAGTCAGAGACCCAGTACTTC; CDR3aa: CASSLKQSETQYF
v_gene: TRBV5-4; d_gene: TRBD1; abundance: -; j_gene: TRBJ2-3; CDR3nt: TGTGCCAGCAGGCAACCGGGACAGAGCACAGATACGCAGTATTTT; CDR3aa: CASRQPGQSTDTQYF
v_gene: TRBV6-1; d_gene: -; abundance: -; j_gene: TRBJ2-7; CDR3nt: TGTGCCAGCAGTGAAGGGGAGGGACAATTAAGAAGCGAGCAGTACTTC; CDR3aa: CASSEGEGQLRSEQYF
v_gene: TRBV28; d_gene: -; abundance: -; j_gene: TRBJ2-5; CDR3nt: TGTGCCAGCAGGACCTTAGCGGCACAAGAGACCCAGTACTTC; CDR3aa: CASRTLAAQETQYF
v_gene: TRBV18; d_gene: -; abundance: -; j_gene: TRBJ2-7; CDR3nt: TGTGCCAGCTCACCCGGGACTCGGACATGGGACGAGCAGTACTTC; CDR3aa: CASSPGTRTWDEQYF
v_gene: TRBV7-2; d_gene: TRBD1; abundance: -; j_gene: TRBJ1-3; CDR3nt: TGTGCCAGCAGCAGACAGGGGACTTTTGGAAACACCATATATTTT; CDR3aa: CASSRQGTFGNTIYF
v_gene: TRBV9; d_gene: -; abundance: -; j_gene: TRBJ2-4; CDR3nt: TGTGCCAGCAGCCCCCCCGGAGGCCCAAACATTCAGTACTTC; CDR3aa: CASSPPGGPNIQYF
v_gene: TRBV6-1; d_gene: -; abundance: -; j_gene: TRBJ1-2; CDR3nt: TGTGCCAGCAGTGCGAAGGGAAGCTATGGCTACACCTTC; CDR3aa: CASSAKGSYGYTF
v_gene: TRBV2; d_gene: TRBD2; abundance: few; j_gene: TRBJ2-1; CDR3nt: TGTGCCGGTGGGACTAGCGGGATCTATGAGCAGTTCTTC; CDR3aa: CAGGTSGIYEQFF
v_gene: TRBV7-6; d_gene: -; abundance: -; j_gene: TRBJ2-7; CDR3nt: TGTGCCAGCAGCTTGTGGCAGAGTCCCTACGAGCAGTACTTC; CDR3aa: CASSLWQSPYEQYF
v_gene: TRBV29-1; d_gene: -; abundance: -; j_gene: TRBJ2-3; CDR3nt: TGCAGCGCGATAACTCGCACAGATACGCAGTATTTT; CDR3aa: CSAITRTDTQYF
v_gene: TRBV11-2; d_gene: -; abundance: -; j_gene: TRBJ1-5; CDR3nt: TGTGCCAGCAGCTTAGCAGGGGGCAATCAGCCCCAGCATTTT; CDR3aa: CASSLAGGNQPQHF
v_gene: TRBV28; d_gene: TRBD1; abundance: -; j_gene: TRBJ1-2; CDR3nt: TGTGCCAGCAGTCTATGGACAGGCGACTATGGCTACACCTTC; CDR3aa: CASSLWTGDYGYTF
v_gene: TRBV5-1; d_gene: TRBD2; abundance: -; j_gene: TRBJ2-7; CDR3nt: TGCGCCAGCAGCTTGGGTCTAGCGGGGAGCTCCTACGAGCAGTACTTC; CDR3aa: CASSLGLAGSSYEQYF
v_gene: TRBV14; d_gene: TRBD2; abundance: -; j_gene: TRBJ2-1; CDR3nt: TGTGCCAGCAGCCAATGGATATCTGGACTAGCGGGAGGGGGTTGGGTGCACTCCTACAATGAGCAGTTCTTC; CDR3aa: CASSQWISGLAGGGWVHSYNEQFF
v_gene: TRBV7-9; d_gene: -; abundance: -; j_gene: TRBJ1-5; CDR3nt: TGTGCCAGCAGCTTAGGCGCAGGGCCCTATAATCAGCCCCAGCATTTT; CDR3aa: CASSLGAGPYNQPQHF
v_gene: TRBV27; d_gene: TRBD1; abundance: -; j_gene: TRBJ1-5; CDR3nt: TGTGCCAGCAGTTTCAGGGGGGATCAGCCCCAGCATTTT; CDR3aa: CASSFRGDQPQHF
v_gene: TRBV29-1; d_gene: -; abundance: -; j_gene: TRBJ2-5; CDR3nt: TGCAGCGTACTGAGAGAGACCCAGTACTTC; CDR3aa: CSVLRETQYF
v_gene: TRBV28; d_gene: TRBD2; abundance: -; j_gene: TRBJ2-3; CDR3nt: TGTGCCAGCGGAGCGGGAGGTTTCATAGATACGCAGTATTTT; CDR3aa: CASGAGGFIDTQYF
v_gene: TRBV5-6; d_gene: -; abundance: -; j_gene: TRBJ2-1; CDR3nt: TGTGCCAGCAGCCCCTACACAGGGTACAATGAGCAGTTCTTC; CDR3aa: CASSPYTGYNEQFF
v_gene: TRBV27; d_gene: TRBD2; abundance: -; j_gene: TRBJ2-7; CDR3nt: TGTGCCAGCAGTTTTGCCCCTCCGGGACTAGCGGACTACGAGCAGTACTTC; CDR3aa: CASSFAPPGLADYEQYF
v_gene: TRBV28; d_gene: TRBD1; abundance: once; j_gene: TRBJ2-5; CDR3nt: TGTGCCAGCCTCAAGGACAGGGGACGTGTGGAGACCCAGTACTTC; CDR3aa: CASLKDRGRVETQYF
v_gene: TRBV30; d_gene: -; abundance: -; j_gene: TRBJ1-5; CDR3nt: TGTGCCTGGAGTGCGGGGGGAAGCCAGCCCCAGCATTTT; CDR3aa: CAWSAGGSQPQHF
v_gene: TRBV5-4; d_gene: TRBD2; abundance: -; j_gene: TRBJ2-3; CDR3nt: TGTGCCAGCAGCTTAGCGGGATCCAGGAATACGCAGTATTTT; CDR3aa: CASSLAGSRNTQYF
v_gene: TRBV28; d_gene: -; abundance: -; j_gene: TRBJ2-7; CDR3nt: TGTGCCAGCACTTGGGGCAGGGCGAATTACGAGCAGTACTTC; CDR3aa: CASTWGRANYEQYF
v_gene: TRBV4-3; d_gene: TRBD1; abundance: -; j_gene: TRBJ2-7; CDR3nt: TGCGCCAGCAGCCAAGCTGGGACAGGGTACTCCGAGCAGTACTTC; CDR3aa: CASSQAGTGYSEQYF
v_gene: TRBV5-1; d_gene: -; abundance: -; j_gene: TRBJ2-2; CDR3nt: TGCGCCAGCAGCTTCAGAAGGGGCGACACCGGGGAGCTGTTTTTT; CDR3aa: CASSFRRGDTGELFF
v_gene: TRBV5-1; d_gene: TRBD2; abundance: -; j_gene: TRBJ2-1; CDR3nt: TGCGCCAGCAGCTTGGGCGCTAGCGGGACTGAGCAGTTCTTC; CDR3aa: CASSLGASGTEQFF
v_gene: TRBV5-1; d_gene: -; abundance: -; j_gene: TRBJ2-7; CDR3nt: TGCGCCAGCAGCTTTAGCAGCCAGAACTACGAGCAGTACTTC; CDR3aa: CASSFSSQNYEQYF